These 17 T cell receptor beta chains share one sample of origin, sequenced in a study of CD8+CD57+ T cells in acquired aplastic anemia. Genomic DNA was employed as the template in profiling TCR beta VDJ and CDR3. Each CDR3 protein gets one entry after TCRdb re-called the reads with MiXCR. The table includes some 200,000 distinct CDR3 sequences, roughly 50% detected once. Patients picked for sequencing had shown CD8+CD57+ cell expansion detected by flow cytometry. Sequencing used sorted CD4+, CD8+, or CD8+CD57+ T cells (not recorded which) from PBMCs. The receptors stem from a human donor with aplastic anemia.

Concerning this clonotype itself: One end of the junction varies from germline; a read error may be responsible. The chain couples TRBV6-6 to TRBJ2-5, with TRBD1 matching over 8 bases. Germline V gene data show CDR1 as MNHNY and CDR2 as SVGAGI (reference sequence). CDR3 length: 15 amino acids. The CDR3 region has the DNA TGTGCCATCAGTGCCCAGACAGGGGCACAAGAGACCCAGTACTTC. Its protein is CAISAQTGAQETQYF.

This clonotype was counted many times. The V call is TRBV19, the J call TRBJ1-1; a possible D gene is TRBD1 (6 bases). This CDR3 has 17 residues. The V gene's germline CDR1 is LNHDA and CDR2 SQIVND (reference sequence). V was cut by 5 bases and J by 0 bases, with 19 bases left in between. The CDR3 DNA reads TGTGCCAGTAGTCTCCAAACCGGGACACCCATGAACACTGAAGCTTTCTTT. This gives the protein CASSLQTGTPMNTEAFF.

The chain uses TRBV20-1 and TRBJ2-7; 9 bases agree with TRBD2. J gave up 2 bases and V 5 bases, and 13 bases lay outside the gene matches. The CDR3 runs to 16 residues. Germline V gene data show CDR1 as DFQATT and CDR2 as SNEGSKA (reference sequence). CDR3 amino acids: CSALLPLAGSTYEQYF. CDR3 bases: TGCAGTGCTCTTCTTCCCCTAGCGGGGTCCACCTACGAGCAGTACTTC.

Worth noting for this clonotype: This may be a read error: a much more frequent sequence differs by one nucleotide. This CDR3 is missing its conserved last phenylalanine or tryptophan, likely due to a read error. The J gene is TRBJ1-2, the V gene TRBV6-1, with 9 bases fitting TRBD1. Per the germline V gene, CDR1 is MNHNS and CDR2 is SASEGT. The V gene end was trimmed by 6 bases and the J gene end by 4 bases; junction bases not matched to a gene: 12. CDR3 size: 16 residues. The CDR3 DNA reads TGTGCCAGCAGGGAACGCACAGGGGGCGACCTCTATGGCTACACCCTC. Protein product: CASRERTGGDLYGYTL.

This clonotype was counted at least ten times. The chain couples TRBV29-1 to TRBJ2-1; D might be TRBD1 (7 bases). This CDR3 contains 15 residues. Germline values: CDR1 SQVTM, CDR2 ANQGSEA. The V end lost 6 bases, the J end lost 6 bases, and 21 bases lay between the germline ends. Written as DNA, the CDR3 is TGCAGCGTCGAACCGGCAGGGGGGCCACTCAATGAGCAGTTCTTC. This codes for CSVEPAGGPLNEQFF.

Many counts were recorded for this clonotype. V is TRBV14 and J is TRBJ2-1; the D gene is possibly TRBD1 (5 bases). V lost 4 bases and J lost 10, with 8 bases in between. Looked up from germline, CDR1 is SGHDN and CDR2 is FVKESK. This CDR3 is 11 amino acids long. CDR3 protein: CASSLNREQFF. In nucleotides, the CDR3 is TGTGCCAGCAGCCTTAACAGGGAGCAGTTCTTC.

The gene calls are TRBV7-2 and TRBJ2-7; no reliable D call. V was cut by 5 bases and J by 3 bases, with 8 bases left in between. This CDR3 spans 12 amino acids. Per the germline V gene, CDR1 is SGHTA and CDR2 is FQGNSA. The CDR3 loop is CASSLWGYEQYF. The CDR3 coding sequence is TGTGCCAGCAGCCTGTGGGGCTACGAGCAGTACTTC.

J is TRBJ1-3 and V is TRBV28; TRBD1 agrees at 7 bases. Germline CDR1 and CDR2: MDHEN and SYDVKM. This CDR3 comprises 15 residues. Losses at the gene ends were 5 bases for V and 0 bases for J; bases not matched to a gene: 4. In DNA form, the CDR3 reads TGTGCCAGCAGTCCTGGGACAGTCTCTGGAAACACCATATATTTT. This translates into CASSPGTVSGNTIYF.

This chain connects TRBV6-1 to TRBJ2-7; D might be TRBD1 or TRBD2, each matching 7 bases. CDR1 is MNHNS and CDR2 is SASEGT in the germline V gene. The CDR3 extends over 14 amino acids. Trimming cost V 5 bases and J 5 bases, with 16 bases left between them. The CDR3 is CASSYATGRDEQYF. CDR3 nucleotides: TGTGCCAGCAGTTACGCGACAGGGAGGGACGAGCAGTACTTC.

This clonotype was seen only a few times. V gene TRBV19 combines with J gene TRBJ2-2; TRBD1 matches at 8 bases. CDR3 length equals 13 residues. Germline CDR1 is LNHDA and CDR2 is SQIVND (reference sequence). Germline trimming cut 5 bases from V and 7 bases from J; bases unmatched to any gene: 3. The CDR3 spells CASSQQGGGELFF. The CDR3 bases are TGTGCCAGTAGTCAACAGGGGGGCGGGGAGCTGTTTTTT.

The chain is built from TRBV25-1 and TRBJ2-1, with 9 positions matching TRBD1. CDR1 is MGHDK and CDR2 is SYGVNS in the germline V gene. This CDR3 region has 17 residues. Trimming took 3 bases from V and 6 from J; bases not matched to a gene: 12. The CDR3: CASSDPGTGLSSNEQFF. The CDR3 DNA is TGTGCCAGCAGTGACCCCGGGACAGGGTTATCTTCCAATGAGCAGTTCTTC.

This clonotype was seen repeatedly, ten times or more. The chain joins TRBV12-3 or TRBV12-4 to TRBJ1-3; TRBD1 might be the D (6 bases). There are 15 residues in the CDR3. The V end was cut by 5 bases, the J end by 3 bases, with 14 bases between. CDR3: CASSPMGGNGNTIYF. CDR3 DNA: TGTGCCAGCAGTCCTATGGGGGGCAATGGAAACACCATATATTTT.

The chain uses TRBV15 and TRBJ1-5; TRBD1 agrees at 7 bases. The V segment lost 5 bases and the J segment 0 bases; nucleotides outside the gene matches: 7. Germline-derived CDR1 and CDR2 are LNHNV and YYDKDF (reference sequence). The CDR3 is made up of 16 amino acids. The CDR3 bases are TGTGCCACCAGCCGAAGACAGGGCTATAGCAATCAGCCCCAGCATTTT. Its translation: CATSRRQGYSNQPQHF.

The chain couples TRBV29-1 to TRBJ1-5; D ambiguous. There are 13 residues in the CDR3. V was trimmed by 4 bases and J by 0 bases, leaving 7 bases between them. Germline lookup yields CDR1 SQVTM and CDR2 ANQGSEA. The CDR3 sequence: CSVVNDSNQPQHF. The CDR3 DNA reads TGCAGCGTTGTGAACGATAGCAATCAGCCCCAGCATTTT. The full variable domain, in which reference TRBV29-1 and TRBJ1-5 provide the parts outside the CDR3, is SAVISQKPSRDICQRGTSLTIQCQVDSQVTMMFWYRQQPGQSLTLIATANQGSEATYESGFVIDKFPISRPNLTFSTLTVSNMSPEDSSIYLCSVVNDSNQPQHFGDGTRLSIL.

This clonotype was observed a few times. DNA for the CDR3: TGTGCCAGCAGCCCATCCTCGTATGACATTCAGTACTTC. It encodes CASSPSSYDIQYF. The chain carries TRBV2 and TRBJ2-4; D gene ambiguous. The CDR3 loop spans 13 amino acids. Between the trimmed V and J ends, which lost 6 bases and 8 bases, there was a span of 14 bases. From germline, CDR1 is SNHLY and CDR2 FYNNEI.

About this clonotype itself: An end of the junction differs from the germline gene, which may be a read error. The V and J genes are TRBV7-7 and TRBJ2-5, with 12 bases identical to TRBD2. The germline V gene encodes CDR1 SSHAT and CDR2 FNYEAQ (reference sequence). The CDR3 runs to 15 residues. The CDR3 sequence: CASSLAGGEQETQYF. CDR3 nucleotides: TGTGCTAGCAGCCTAGCGGGGGGGGAGCAAGAGACCCAGTACTTC.

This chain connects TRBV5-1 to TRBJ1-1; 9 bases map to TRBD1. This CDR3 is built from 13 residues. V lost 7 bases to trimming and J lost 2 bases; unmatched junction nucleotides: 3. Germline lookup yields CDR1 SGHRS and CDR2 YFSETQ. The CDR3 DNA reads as TGCGCCAGCCGACAGGGGGTCAACACTGAAGCTTTCTTT. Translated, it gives CASRQGVNTEAFF.